The 5 T cell receptor beta chains listed next were all sequenced from one sample in a study of shared clonotypes between healthy human individuals. TCRdb keeps only in-frame clones here, not all; method: immunoSEQ multiplex PCR. The repertoire holds around 2.1 million clones, with about 93% as singletons. CD8 cells regarded as naive lacked CD45RO, were positively chosen for CCR7, and omitted terminally differentiated effector memory CD45RA+ cells. Sequences were obtained from naive CD8+ T cells from PBMCs. The receptors derive from a man between 18 and 29 years old in good health. Some clones in this sample may be carry-over from other donors' samples.

This rearrangement joins TRBV5-4 to TRBJ2-7, with 7 bases matching TRBD1. CDR1 is SGHNT, CDR2 YYREEE, per germline (reference sequence). V trimming: 4 bases; J trimming: 4 bases; junction bases outside the gene matches: 8. This CDR3 is built from 14 residues. The CDR3 region has the DNA TGTGCCAGCAGCAAGGACAGGCACCCTTACGAGCAGTACTTC. Protein product: CASSKDRHPYEQYF. The variable domain in full, completed from reference TRBV5-4 and TRBJ2-7, reads ETGVTQSPTHLIKTRGQQVTLRCSSQSGHNTVSWYQQALGQGPQFIFQYYREEENGRGNFPPRFSGLQFPNYSSELNVNALELDDSALYLCASSKDRHPYEQYFGPGTRLTVT.

This CDR3 is CATSRERKGTEAFF. The CDR3 DNA follows: TGTGCCACCAGCAGAGAAAGAAAGGGCACTGAAGCTTTCTTT. The chain has TRBV15 and TRBJ1-1; D is undetermined. V lost 0 bases to trimming and J lost 4 bases, with 9 bases between them. Germline CDR1 reads LNHNV; CDR2 reads YYDKDF (reference sequence). The CDR3 runs 14 residues. The full variable domain, rest sourced from reference TRBV15 and TRBJ1-1, is DAMVIQNPRYQVTQFGKPVTLSCSQTLNHNVMYWYQQKSSQAPKLLFHYYDKDFNNEADTPDNFQSRRPNTSFCFLDIRSPGLGDTAMYLCATSRERKGTEAFFGQGTRLTVV.

Concerning this clone: A junction boundary mismatches the germline segment, possibly from a read error. The chain is built from TRBV11-2 and TRBJ1-1, with D unresolved. The CDR3 runs 16 residues. Germline V gene sequence: CDR1 SGHAT, CDR2 FQNNGV. The DNA of the CDR3 is TGTGCCAGCAGCTTAGACAGCCGGCGGGCGAACTCTGAAGCTTTCTTT. As protein: CASSLDSRRANSEAFF.

The V and J genes are TRBV19 and TRBJ2-2, with D possibly matching TRBD2 (5 bases). V was cut by 7 bases and J by 1 base, with 13 bases left in between. The CDR3 extends over 15 amino acids. In germline, CDR1 is LNHDA, CDR2 SQIVND (reference sequence). CDR3 bases: TGTGCCAGTAAATCACGGGAACAGAACACCGGGGAGCTGTTTTTT. It yields the protein CASKSREQNTGELFF. Complete variable domain (other parts from reference TRBV19 and TRBJ2-2): DGGITQSPKYLFRKEGQNVTLSCEQNLNHDAMYWYRQDPGQGLRLIYYSQIVNDFQKGDIAEGYSVSREKKESFPLTVTSAQKNPTAFYLCASKSREQNTGELFFGEGSRLTVL.

The V call is TRBV23-1, the J call TRBJ2-1; D may be TRBD2 (6 bases). TRBV23-1 belongs to the ORF category, with a function that is uncertain. This CDR3 region has 20 residues. V was clipped by 1 base and J by 5 bases, with 27 bases between them. CDR3 nucleotides: TGCGCCAGCAGTCAATTTATCGCAGGGCTTTACGAGGAGGGCCACAATGAGCAGTTCTTC. Amino acids: CASSQFIAGLYEEGHNEQFF.